This T cell receptor (beta chain) appears in the sequencing data of a study of cytomegalovirus exposure and HLA in healthy donors (dated by TCRdb to about 2017). Some background on the complete study: An earlier analysis of approximately 640 of the donors reported approximately 300 Gb of sequence data and some 120 million unique TCR beta sequences from 150 million to 200 million T cells. Because of strong linkage in the cohort, five DR-DQ haplotypes were treated as single units for association and clustering. To predict cytomegalovirus infection status, the study brought together high-throughput TCR immunosequencing, statistical association of individual TCRs with disease status, and machine learning. Rather than drawing on any new phenotypic data, the later analysis identified candidate immune exposures from TCR beta sequences and the way those sequences occurred across donors. Donor age, sex, ethnicity and CMV serostatus were compiled alongside the repertoire data. The study aimed to test whether signatures of past pathogen exposure could be identified by cataloging public T cell receptors. About 300 gigabases of sequencing data and roughly 90 million unique TCR sequences were included in an early release covering 550 to 650 HLA-typed donors. The number of donors typed differed by locus, with about 629-630 for A, B, C, DRB1 and DQB1, around 500 for DQA1, 600 to 610 for DPA1, and some 440 for DPB1. A later genetic analysis took genome-wide SNP genotypes for about three fifths of the 666 donors and used that subset as a discovery cohort. Among around 400 genotyped donors of the cohort, an average of about 240,000 unique TCR beta nucleotide sequences were sequenced per donor, roughly 18% of them non-productive. A later analysis re-examined previously published TCR beta repertoires from more than 600 donors and added high-resolution HLA genotyping to investigate patterns of TCR occurrence. The T cell repertoires of 550 to 850 subjects were profiled by immunosequencing and related to cytomegalovirus serostatus. HLA typing included class I and class II loci at four-digit resolution. In addition to the first cohort of around 670 subjects, a separate validation cohort of under 150 different subjects was used. Of the 300 to 500 genotyped donors, less than 85% were placed in the genetic ancestry cluster associated with self-reported Caucasian donors. Every discovery cohort repertoire had been produced on one sequencing platform. An earlier analysis of 587 of the donors used high-throughput TCR beta sequencing to judge whether each TCR beta V gene segment behaved as functional or pseudogenic. The study at large found these results: Sequencing depth was assumed to be roughly uniform across donors in the presence/absence analyses, though that assumption may not hold. Because some donors lacked HLA typing at each locus, the association tests relied only on the typed subset. The authors suggested that the approach could potentially be generalized to other disease states and immunological phenotypes. Most TCR sequences were seen in very few donors, while some public TCRs were found in many individuals. Some IMGT-functional V segments, including TRBV6-2 and TRBV6-3, could not be told apart with the 87-base-pair reads, so those segments were excluded. According to a later analysis, parvovirus B19, influenza, CMV and Epstein-Barr virus appeared linked to several top co-occurrence clusters. Compared with the roughly 700-donor mean, donors in an Asian-associated ancestry cluster had fewer N-insertions in productive TCRs, according to a later genetic analysis. A later analysis found that most CMV-associated TCR beta chains appeared HLA-restricted, with HLA associations seemingly driven largely by CMV exposure. The earlier analysis of approximately 560 of the donors excluded fewer than 20 rarely observed V segments, including chromosome 9 orphons, because counts were too low. Linkage disequilibrium might explain the correlated functional status among segregating V segments, but an unknown experimental factor could not be ruled out. A total of 150 or so TCR beta chains were listed by the study as associated with cytomegalovirus. According to a later analysis, TCR association rates differed among HLA loci, with DRB1 alleles showing the most associated TCRs and HLA-C alleles showing the fewest. A cluster of highly shared sequence variants was judged likely to be a technical artifact of the sequencing pipeline. When HLA alleles, especially DR and DQ, strongly co-occurred, attributing TCR associations to individual alleles was difficult. Immune exposure information for the cohort was limited to CMV serostatus. The cohort was sequenced for TCR beta chains only, and without alpha or paired-chain data the features that could be detected were limited. The classifier was reported to diagnose cytomegalovirus status with high specificity and sensitivity in both the original cohort and the validation cohort. A later analysis associated 16,951 TCR beta sequences with specific HLA alleles at a false discovery rate of 0.05. In a later analysis, HLA-associated TCR beta chains were found to be more clonally expanded and to have lower generation probabilities than equally common non-associated chains. An association between a missense DCLRE1C variant and V-gene and J-gene trimming of TCR beta chains was found in a later genetic analysis and replicated in an independent cohort. A further reported finding was that TCR beta sequences accurately predicted the HLA-A and HLA-B alleles for most subjects in the first cohort. In an earlier analysis of about 600 of the donors, most TCR beta V segments appeared in productive rearrangements about 90% or about 30% of the time, broadly matching IMGT annotations. In vitro tests confirmed that a few of the cytomegalovirus-associated TCR beta chains recognize cytomegalovirus antigens.

V ends up 2 bases short and J 10 bases short, with an unmatched junction base count of 7. In the germline V gene (reference sequence), CDR1 corresponds to LNHDA and CDR2 to SQIVND. Inclusive of the bounding cysteine and phenylalanine, the CDR3 is 14 residues long. Solely the CDR3 DNA is kept, with 42 bases framed from the first base. The cohort was made up of roughly 670 healthy bone marrow donors. At the time of sampling, every cohort member was nominally healthy, though immune exposures that went unrecorded were likely present. The donor was CMV seronegative and belonged to the group of 352 seronegative cohort members. A peripheral blood sample was collected from each donor, and TCR beta sequencing was performed on peripheral blood mononuclear cells. Genomic DNA was extracted from the blood cell samples with the Qiagen DNeasy Blood Extraction Kit. Worth noting for this clone: Its antigen is unknown. Base qualities are not at hand, and no much larger clone is one base apart.

The library was generated by the immunoSEQ multiplex PCR assay. For the multiplex PCR, a mixture combining 60 forward primers for TCR Vbeta segments and 13 reverse primers for TCR Jbeta segments was used. Amplification of the CDR3 region of rearranged TCR beta genes was performed with a multiplex PCR assay on genomic DNA. Amplified TCR beta libraries were sequenced as 87-base-pair reads on the Illumina HiSeq System. In the source study's methods: Across the 670 or so repertoires, a later analysis counted about 81 million unique TCR beta chains, some 11 million of which were shared by at least two donors. Raw reads were error-corrected and collapsed into unique sequences by a nearest-neighbor algorithm in which closely related sequences were merged to remove PCR and sequencing errors. V, D and J gene segments were assigned by aligning CDR3 sequences to IMGT reference sequences. For a sequence to be retained, a match of at least six nucleotides to both a V gene segment and a J gene segment was required. A rearrangement counted as productive if the CDR3 had no stop codons and remained in frame with V and J, and every other rearrangement counted as non-productive. CDR3 was defined by IMGT convention, running from the second conserved V-encoded cysteine to the conserved J-encoded phenylalanine. The earlier analysis of some 600 of the donors excluded sequences that lacked an unambiguous match to a single V gene segment. In an earlier analysis of 587 of the donors, V segments were called functional above 56.7% productive rearrangements and were called segregating when the between-donor standard deviation exceeded 5%. A statistical classification framework was built for diagnosing cytomegalovirus status from the catalog of TCR beta chain sequences. In a later analysis, V and J genes were assigned by comparing TCR nucleotide sequences against IMGT/GENE-DB human TR gene sequences. In a later analysis, CDR3 sequences and most-parsimonious VDJ recombination scenarios were assigned using the TCRdist pipeline. In a later analysis, each TCR beta chain was defined by its CDR3 amino acid sequence together with its V-gene family, and reads without a unique V-gene family were excluded. In a later analysis, a few hundred highly shared, low-generation-probability nucleotide sequences were removed to address suspected cross-contamination and a sequencing artifact. In a later analysis, a clonal expansion index for each public chain was calculated from normalized within-repertoire ranks of inferred template counts. Generation probabilities in a later analysis came from a VDJ recombination model fitted to out-of-frame rearrangements, and those results were checked against IGoR. Hypergeometric tests were used in a later analysis to score TCR-TCR, TCR-HLA and TCR-CMV co-occurrence, with a repertoire-size bias correction applied to the TCR pairs. In a later analysis, false discovery rates were estimated by permuting HLA or CMV assignments 20 times. In a later analysis, co-occurring TCRs were grouped using DBSCAN, and TCRdist sequence similarity was added for clustering within HLA-allele-positive subsets. Co-occurrence clustering excluded repertoires with fewer than 30,000 or more than 120,000 public chains, plus five with anomalous nucleotide sharing. The clones in this table, taken by TCRdb from immuneACCESS, are in-frame only. Not every clone is retained; where verified, under half of the shortfall comes from an unresolved V gene, and the cause of the rest is unknown. V and J calls and clone size are copied from that table; D and trimming were computed from the DNA. In this sample the table shows about 160,000 clones, approximately 80% of which occur a single time. 1.3% of the sample is taken by the ten largest.

Source material: PBMCs. This sequence was found in a woman aged 45-59 years in good health and CMV-seronegative. The sequence joins TRBV19 to TRBJ2-1; the junction holds 8 bases that match TRBD1. The DNA is TGTGCCAGTAGTATATTTACAGGGGGGAACGAGCAGTTCTTC. Its translation reads: CASSIFTGGNEQFF.